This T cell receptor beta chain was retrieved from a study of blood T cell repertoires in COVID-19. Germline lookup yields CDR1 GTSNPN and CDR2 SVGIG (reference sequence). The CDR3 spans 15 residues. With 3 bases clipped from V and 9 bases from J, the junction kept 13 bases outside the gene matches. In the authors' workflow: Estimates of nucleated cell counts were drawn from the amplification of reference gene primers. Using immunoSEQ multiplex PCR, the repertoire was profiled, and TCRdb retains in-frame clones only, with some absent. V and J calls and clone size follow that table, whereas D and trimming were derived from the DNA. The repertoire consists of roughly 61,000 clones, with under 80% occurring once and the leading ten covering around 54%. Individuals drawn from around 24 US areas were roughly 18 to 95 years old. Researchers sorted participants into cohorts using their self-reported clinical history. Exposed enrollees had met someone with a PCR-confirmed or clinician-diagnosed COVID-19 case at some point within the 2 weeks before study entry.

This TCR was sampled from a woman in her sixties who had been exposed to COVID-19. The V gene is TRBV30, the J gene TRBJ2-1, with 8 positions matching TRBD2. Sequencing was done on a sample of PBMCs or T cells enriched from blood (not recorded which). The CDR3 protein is CAWRPIRGGPGEQFF. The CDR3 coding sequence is TGTGCCTGGAGACCAATCCGCGGGGGGCCGGGTGAGCAGTTCTTC.